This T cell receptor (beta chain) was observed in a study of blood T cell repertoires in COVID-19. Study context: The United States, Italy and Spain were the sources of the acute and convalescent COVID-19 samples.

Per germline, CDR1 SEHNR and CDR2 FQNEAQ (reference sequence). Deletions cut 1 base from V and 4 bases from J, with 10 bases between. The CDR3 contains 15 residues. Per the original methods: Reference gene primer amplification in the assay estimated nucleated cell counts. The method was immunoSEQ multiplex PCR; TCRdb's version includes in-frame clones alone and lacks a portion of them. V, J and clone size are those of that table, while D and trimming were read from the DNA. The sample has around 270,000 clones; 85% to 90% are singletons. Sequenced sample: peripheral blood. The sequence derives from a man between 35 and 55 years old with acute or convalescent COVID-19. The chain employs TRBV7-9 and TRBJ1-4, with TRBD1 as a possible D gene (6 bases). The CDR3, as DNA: TGTGCCAGCAGCTTAGGGGGGCGGAATAATGAAAAACTGTTTTTT. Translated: CASSLGGRNNEKLFF.